Described below is a single T cell receptor (beta chain) sequence and its context. What it binds is unknown. A marrow graft followed busulfan-fludarabine conditioning, with cyclophosphamide on days +3 and +4. The repertoire was sequenced with immunoSEQ multiplex PCR; TCRdb's copy has only in-frame clones and lacks some. The table includes around 5,000 clones, approximately 2% detected once. Germline CDR1 is MNHEY and CDR2 is SMNVEV (reference sequence). The V and J ends lost 3 bases and 8 bases, in that order; junction bases with no gene match: 16. The CDR3 has 17 amino acids. The source of the sample is a study of T cells after posttransplantation cyclophosphamide. Study outcomes and limitations: Later post-transplant blood repertoires were often dominated by donor CD8+ memory clones. TRB overlap between skin or GI tissue T cells and blood was limited. Recipient CMV seropositivity and CMV reactivation strongly tracked TRB clonality.

The TCR sequence derives from a male patient between 25 and 40 years old who received an allogeneic stem cell transplant from a related donor, was CMV-positive, and had no GVHD. Some T cells may have originated in the graft donor. Sequences were derived from PBMCs, sampled around 240 days after a stem cell transplant with posttransplant cyclophosphamide. The V and J genes are TRBV27 and TRBJ1-5; TRBD1 agrees at 7 bases. DNA of the CDR3: TGTGCCAGCAGTTTCATCGCCCTACAGGGGCCTGAGGAGCCCCAGCATTTT. Translation gives CASSFIALQGPEEPQHF.